The TCR beta chain described here comes from a study of CD8 T cells in Susac syndrome. The germline V gene encodes CDR1 MNHEY and CDR2 SMNVEV (reference sequence). CDR3 length: 13 residues. V lost 7 bases and J 13 bases, leaving 23 bases between the germline ends. Reverse transcription of roughly 0.45 to 1 ug RNA was performed with random hexamers. Via MiXCR, TCRdb re-called the immunoSEQ multiplex PCR reads, giving one row per CDR3 protein. The data show 400,000 to 550,000 distinct CDR3 sequences, around 83% seen once. J is TRBJ2-7 and V is TRBV27; possibly TRBD2 for D (5 bases). The receptor was isolated from a human donor with multiple sclerosis. The sequenced sample consisted of CD8+ T cells from PBMCs. For the CDR3, the DNA is TGTGCCAGCACCCCGGGGTCCATAGGGTCGCTATACTTC. Its translation is CASTPGSIGSLYF.